This T cell receptor (beta chain) was found in a study of technical replicates of blood from a handful of donors. This clone came up a few times. The ends lost 4 bases at V and 3 bases at J; junction bases unmatched: 2. Germline CDR1 and CDR2: LGHNA and YNFKEQ. This CDR3 spans 14 amino acids. Assay used: immunoSEQ multiplex PCR; TCRdb lists only in-frame clones, some missing. Here the sample spans 87,000 or so clones, about 90% being singletons. The specimen sequenced was T cells isolated from PBMCs. This sequence joins TRBV4-2 and TRBJ2-7, with 11 bases aligning to TRBD2. This clonotype originated in a human donor in good health. In nucleotides, the CDR3 is TGTGCCAGCAGCCCCGGGACTAGCGGCTACGAGCAGTACTTC. Its protein is CASSPGTSGYEQYF.